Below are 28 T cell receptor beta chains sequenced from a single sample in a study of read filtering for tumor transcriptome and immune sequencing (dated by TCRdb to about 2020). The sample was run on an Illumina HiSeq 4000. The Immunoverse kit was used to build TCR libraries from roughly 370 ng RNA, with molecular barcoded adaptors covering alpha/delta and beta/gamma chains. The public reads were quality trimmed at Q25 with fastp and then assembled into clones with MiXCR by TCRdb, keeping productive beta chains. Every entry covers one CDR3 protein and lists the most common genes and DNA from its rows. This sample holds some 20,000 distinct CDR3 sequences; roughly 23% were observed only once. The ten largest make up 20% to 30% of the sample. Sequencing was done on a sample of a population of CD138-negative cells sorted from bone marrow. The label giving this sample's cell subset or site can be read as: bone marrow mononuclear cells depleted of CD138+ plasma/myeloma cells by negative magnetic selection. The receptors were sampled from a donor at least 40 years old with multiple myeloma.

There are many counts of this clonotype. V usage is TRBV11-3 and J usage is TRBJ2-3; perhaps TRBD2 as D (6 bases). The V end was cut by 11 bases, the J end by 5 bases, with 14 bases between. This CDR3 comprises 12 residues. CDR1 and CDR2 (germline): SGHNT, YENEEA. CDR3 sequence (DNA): TGTGCCTCGGAGGGAAGCGGAGATACGCAGTATTTT. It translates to CASEGSGDTQYF.

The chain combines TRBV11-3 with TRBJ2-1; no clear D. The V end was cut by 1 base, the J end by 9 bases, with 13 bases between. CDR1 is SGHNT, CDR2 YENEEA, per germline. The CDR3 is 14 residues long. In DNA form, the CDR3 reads TGTGCCAGCAGCTTAGGAAAGGGATGGGGTGAGCAGTTCTTC. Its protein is CASSLGKGWGEQFF.

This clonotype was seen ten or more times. CDR3 sequence: CASHGGNTEAFF. The CDR3 nucleotides are TGTGCCAGCCATGGGGGGAACACTGAAGCTTTCTTT. V usage is TRBV7-9 and J usage is TRBJ1-1; D is perhaps TRBD1 (5 bases). The CDR3 covers 12 residues. The V end was cut by 8 bases, the J end by 1 base, with 8 bases between. Germline lookup yields CDR1 SEHNR and CDR2 FQNEAQ (reference sequence). Complete variable domain (other parts from reference TRBV7-9 and TRBJ1-1): DTGVSQNPRHKITKRGQNVTFRCDPISEHNRLYWYRQTLGQGPEFLTYFQNEAQLEKSRLLSDRFSAERPKGSFSTLEIQRTEQGDSAMYLCASHGGNTEAFFGQGTRLTVV.

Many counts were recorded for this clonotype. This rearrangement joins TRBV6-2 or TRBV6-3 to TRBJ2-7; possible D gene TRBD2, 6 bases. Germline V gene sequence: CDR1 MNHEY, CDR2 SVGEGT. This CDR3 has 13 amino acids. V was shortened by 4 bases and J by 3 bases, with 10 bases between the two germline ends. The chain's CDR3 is CASSFGSFYEQYF. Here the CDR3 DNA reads TGTGCCAGCAGTTTCGGGAGCTTCTACGAGCAGTACTTC.

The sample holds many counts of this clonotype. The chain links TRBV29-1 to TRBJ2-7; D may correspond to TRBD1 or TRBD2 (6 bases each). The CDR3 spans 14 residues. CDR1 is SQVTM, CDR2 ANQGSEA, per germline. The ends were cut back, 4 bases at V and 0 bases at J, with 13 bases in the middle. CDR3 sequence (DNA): TGCAGCGTTGTTGCGGGACATAGCTCCTACGAGCAGTACTTC. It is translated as CSVVAGHSSYEQYF.

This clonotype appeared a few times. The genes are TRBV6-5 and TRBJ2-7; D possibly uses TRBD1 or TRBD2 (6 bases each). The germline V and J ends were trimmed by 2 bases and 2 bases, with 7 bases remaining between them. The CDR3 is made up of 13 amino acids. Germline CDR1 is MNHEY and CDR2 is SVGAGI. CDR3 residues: CASSYRGPYEQYF. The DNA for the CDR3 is TGTGCCAGCAGTTACCGGGGGCCCTACGAGCAGTACTTC.

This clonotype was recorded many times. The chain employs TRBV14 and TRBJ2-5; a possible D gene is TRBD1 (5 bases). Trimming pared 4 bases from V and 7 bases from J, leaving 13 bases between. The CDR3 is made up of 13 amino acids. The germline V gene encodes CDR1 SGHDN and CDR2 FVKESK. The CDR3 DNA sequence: TGTGCCAGCAGCCCGGCGAGGCAGGGGACCCAGTACTTC. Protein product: CASSPARQGTQYF.

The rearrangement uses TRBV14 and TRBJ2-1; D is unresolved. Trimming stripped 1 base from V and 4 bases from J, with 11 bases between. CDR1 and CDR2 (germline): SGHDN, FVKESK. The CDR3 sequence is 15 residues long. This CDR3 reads CASSQGRNLYNEQFF. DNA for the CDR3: TGTGCCAGCAGCCAAGGACGGAACTTATACAATGAGCAGTTCTTC.

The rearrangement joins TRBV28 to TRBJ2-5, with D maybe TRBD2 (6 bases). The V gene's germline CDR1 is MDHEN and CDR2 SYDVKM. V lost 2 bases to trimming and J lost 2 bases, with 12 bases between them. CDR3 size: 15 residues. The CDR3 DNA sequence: TGTGCCAGCAGTTTAGAGTTAGCGGAGCAAGAGACCCAGTACTTC. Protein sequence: CASSLELAEQETQYF.

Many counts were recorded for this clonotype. CDR3 loop: CASSLEVVNTEAFF. CDR3 in DNA: TGCGCCAGCAGCTTGGAGGTTGTGAACACTGAAGCTTTCTTT. The V call is TRBV5-1, the J call TRBJ1-1; D gene unclear. The germline gives CDR1 SGHRS, CDR2 YFSETQ. CDR3 length: 14 residues. The V end lost 0 bases, the J end lost 0 bases, and 6 bases lay between the germline ends.

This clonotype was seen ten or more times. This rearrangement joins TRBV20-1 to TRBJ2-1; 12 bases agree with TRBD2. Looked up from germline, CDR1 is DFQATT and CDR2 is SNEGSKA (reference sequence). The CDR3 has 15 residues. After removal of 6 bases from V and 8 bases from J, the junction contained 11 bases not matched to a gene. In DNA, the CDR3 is TGCAGTGCCGTACTAGCGGGAGGCAAAGTCGATGAGCAGTTCTTC. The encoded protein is CSAVLAGGKVDEQFF.

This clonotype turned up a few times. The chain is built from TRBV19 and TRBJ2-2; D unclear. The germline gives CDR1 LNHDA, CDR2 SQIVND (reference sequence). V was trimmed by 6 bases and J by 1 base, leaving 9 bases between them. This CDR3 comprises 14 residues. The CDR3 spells CASRGAVNTGELFF. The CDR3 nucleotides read TGTGCCAGTAGAGGTGCGGTGAACACCGGGGAGCTGTTTTTT.

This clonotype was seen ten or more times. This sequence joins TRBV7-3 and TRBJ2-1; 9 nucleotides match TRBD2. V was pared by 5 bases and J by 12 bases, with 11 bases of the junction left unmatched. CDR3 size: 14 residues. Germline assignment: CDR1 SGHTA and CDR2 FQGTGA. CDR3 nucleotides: TGTGCCAGCAGCCCGGGCCCCCTTAGCGGGAGGCAGTTCTTC. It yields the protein CASSPGPLSGRQFF. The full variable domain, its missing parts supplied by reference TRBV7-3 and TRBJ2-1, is GAGVSQTPSNKVTEKGKYVELRCDPISGHTALYWYRQSLGQGPEFLIYFQGTGAADDSGLPNDRFFAVRPEGSVSTLKIQRTERGDSAVYLCASSPGPLSGRQFFGPGTRLTVL.

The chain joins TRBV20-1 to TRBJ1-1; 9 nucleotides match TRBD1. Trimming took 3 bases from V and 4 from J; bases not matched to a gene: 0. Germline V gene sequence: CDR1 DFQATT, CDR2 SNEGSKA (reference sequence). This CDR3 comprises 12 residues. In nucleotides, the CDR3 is TGCAGTGCTAGGACAGGGGGCACTGAAGCTTTCTTT. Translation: CSARTGGTEAFF.

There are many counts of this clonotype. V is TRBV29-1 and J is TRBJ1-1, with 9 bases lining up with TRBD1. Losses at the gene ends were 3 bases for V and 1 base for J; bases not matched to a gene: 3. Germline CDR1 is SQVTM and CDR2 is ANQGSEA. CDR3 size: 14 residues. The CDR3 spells CSVDKGQGNTEAFF. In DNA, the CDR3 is TGCAGCGTTGATAAGGGACAGGGGAACACTGAAGCTTTCTTT.

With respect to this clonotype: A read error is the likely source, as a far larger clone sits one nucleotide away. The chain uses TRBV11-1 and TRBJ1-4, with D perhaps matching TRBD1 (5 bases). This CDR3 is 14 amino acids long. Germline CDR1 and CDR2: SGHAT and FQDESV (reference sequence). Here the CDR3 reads CASGFDSLNEKLFF. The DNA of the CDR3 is TGTGCCAGCGGCTTCGACAGCCTAAATGAAAAACTGTTTTTT.

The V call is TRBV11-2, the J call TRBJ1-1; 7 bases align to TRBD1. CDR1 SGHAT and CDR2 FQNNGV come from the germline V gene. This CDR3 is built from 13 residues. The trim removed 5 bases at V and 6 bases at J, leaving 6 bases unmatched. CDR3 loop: CASSPNRGAEAFF. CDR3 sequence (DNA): TGTGCCAGCAGCCCAAACAGGGGCGCTGAAGCTTTCTTT.

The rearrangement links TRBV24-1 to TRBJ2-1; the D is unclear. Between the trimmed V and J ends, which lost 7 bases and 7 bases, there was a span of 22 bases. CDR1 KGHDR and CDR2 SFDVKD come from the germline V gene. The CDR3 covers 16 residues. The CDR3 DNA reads TGTGCCACCAGCAATACCCAGGCGGTTAAAGAGAATGAGCAGTTCTTC. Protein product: CATSNTQAVKENEQFF.

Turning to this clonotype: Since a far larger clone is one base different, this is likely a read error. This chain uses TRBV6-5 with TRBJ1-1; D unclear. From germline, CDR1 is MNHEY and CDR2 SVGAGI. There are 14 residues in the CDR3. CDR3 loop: CASSLHPGGTEASF. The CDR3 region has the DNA TGTGCCAGCAGTTTACATCCCGGCGGCACTGAAGCTTCCTTT.

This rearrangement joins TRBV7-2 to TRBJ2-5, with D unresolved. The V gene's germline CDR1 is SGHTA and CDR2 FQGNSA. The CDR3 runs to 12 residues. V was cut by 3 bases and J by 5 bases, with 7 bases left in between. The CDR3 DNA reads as TGTGCCAGCAGCTTTTTTGCTGAGACCCAGTACTTC. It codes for CASSFFAETQYF.

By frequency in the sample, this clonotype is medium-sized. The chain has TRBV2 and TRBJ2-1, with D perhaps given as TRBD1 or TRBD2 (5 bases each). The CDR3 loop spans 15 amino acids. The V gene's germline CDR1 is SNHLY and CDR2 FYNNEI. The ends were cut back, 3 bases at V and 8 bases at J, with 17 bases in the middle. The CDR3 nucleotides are TGTGCCAGCAGTGACCGGGCCCCGATGGGGGATGAGCAGTTCTTC. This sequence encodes CASSDRAPMGDEQFF.

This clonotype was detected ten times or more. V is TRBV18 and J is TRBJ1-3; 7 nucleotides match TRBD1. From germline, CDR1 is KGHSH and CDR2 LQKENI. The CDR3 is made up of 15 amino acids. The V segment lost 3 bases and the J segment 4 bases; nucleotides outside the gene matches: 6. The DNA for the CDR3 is TGTGCCAGCTCACCCGCGGGACAGATCGGAAACACCATATATTTT. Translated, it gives CASSPAGQIGNTIYF. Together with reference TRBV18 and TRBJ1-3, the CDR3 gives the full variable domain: NAGVMQNPRHLVRRRGQEARLRCSPMKGHSHVYWYRQLPEEGLKFMVYLQKENIIDESGMPKERFSAEFPKEGPSILRIQQVVRGDSAAYFCASSPAGQIGNTIYFGEGSWLTVV.

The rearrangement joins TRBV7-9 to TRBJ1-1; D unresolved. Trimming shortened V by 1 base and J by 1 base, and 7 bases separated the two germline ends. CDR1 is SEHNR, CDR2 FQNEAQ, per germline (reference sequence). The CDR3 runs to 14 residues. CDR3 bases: TGTGCCAGCAGCTTAGTACCCCCGAACACTGAAGCTTTCTTT. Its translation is CASSLVPPNTEAFF.

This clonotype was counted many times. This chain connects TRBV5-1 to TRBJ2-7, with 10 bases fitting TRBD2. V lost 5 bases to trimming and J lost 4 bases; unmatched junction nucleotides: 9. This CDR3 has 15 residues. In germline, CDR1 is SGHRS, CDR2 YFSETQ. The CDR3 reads CASSQTGTSAYEQYF. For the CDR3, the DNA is TGCGCCAGCAGTCAGACCGGGACTAGCGCTTACGAGCAGTACTTC.

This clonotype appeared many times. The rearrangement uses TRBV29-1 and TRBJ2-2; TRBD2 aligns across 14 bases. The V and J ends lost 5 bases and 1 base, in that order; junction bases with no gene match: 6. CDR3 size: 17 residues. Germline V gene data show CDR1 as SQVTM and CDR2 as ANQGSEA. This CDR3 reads CSVLGLAGGVNTGELFF. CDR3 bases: TGCAGCGTTCTTGGACTAGCGGGAGGTGTGAACACCGGGGAGCTGTTTTTT.

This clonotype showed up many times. CDR3 DNA: TGTGCCAGCAGCCAGGTCTTGACAGAGAATGAGCAGTTCTTC. Translating gives CASSQVLTENEQFF. The V call is TRBV3-1, the J call TRBJ2-1; TRBD1 is a possible D gene (5 bases). Per the germline V gene, CDR1 is LGHDT and CDR2 is YNNKEL (reference sequence). V lost 3 bases and J 7 bases, leaving 13 bases between the germline ends. The CDR3 is 14 amino acids.

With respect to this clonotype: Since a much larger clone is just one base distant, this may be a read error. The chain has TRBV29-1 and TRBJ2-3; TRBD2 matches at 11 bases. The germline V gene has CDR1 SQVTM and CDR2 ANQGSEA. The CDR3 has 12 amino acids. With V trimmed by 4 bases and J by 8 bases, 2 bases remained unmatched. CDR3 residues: CSVGLAGGTQYF. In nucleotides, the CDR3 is TGCAGCGTTGGTCTAGCGGGAGGTACGCAGTATTTT.

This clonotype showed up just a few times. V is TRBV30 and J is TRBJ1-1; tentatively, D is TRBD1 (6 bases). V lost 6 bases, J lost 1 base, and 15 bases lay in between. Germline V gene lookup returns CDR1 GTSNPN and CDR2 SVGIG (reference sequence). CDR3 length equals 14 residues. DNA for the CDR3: TGTGCCTGCTGGGACATTATAAGGAACACTGAAGCTTTCTTT. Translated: CACWDIIRNTEAFF.